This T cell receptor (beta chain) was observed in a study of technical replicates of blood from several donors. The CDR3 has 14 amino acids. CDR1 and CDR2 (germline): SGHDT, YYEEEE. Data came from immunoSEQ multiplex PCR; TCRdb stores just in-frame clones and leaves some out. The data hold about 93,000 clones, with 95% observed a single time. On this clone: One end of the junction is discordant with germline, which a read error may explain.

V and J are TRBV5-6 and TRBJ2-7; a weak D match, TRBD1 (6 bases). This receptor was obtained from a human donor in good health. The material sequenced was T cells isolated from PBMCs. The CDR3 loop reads CASSFRTDSYGQYF. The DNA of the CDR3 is TGTGCCAGCAGCTTCCGGACAGACTCCTACGGGCAGTACTTC.